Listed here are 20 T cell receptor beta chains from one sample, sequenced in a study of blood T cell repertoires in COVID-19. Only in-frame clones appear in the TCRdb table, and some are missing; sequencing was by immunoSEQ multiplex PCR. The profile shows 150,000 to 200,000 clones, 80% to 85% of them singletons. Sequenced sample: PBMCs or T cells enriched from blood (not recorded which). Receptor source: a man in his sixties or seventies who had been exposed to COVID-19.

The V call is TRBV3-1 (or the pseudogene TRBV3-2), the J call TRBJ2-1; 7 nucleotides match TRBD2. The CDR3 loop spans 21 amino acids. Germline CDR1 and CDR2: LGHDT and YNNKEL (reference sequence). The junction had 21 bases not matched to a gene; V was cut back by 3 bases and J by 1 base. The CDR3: CASSQGWLAVGSAGSYNEQFF. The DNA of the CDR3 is TGTGCCAGCAGCCAGGGTTGGCTAGCGGTCGGATCAGCGGGATCCTACAATGAGCAGTTCTTC.

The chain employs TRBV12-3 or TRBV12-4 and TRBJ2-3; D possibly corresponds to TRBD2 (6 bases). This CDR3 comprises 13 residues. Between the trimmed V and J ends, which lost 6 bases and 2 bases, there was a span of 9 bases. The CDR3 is CASSRDFTDTQYF. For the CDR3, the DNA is TGTGCCAGCAGCCGGGACTTCACAGATACGCAGTATTTT.

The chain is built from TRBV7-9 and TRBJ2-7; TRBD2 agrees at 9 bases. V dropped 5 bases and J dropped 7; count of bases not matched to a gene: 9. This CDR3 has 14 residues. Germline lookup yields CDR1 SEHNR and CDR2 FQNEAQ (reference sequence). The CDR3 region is CASSLVAGEREQYF. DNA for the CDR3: TGTGCCAGCAGCCTCGTAGCGGGAGAGAGGGAGCAGTACTTC.

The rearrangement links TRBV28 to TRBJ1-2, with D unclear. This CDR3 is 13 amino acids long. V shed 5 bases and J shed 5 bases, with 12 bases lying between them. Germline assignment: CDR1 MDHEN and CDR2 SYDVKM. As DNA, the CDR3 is TGTGCCAGCAGTCAGACAAGGAGGTATGGCTACACCTTC. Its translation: CASSQTRRYGYTF.

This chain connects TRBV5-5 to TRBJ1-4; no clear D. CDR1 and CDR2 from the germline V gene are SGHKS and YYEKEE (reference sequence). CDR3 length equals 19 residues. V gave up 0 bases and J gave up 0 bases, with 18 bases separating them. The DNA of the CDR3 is TGTGCCAGCAGCTTGGAGTCCGTTCTCCCCGGGGCAACTAATGAAAAACTGTTTTTT. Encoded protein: CASSLESVLPGATNEKLFF.

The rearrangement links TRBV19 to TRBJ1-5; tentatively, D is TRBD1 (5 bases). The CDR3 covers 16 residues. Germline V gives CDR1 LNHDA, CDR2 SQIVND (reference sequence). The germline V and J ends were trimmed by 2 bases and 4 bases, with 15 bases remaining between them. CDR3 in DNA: TGTGCCAGTAGTATAACCCCCAGGGAAGCGAATCAGCCCCAGCATTTT. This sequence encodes CASSITPREANQPQHF.

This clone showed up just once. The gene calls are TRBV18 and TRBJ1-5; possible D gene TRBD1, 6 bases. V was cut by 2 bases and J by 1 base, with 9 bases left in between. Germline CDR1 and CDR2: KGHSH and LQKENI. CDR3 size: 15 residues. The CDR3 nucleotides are TGTGCCAGCTCACCAGGGGGCGCGAGCAATCAGCCCCAGCATTTT. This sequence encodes CASSPGGASNQPQHF.

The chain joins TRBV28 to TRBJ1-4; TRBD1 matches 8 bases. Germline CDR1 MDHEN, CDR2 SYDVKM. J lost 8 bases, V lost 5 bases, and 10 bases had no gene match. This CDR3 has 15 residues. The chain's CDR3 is CASSKPQGEGEKLFF. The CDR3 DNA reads TGTGCCAGCAGTAAACCACAGGGGGAAGGAGAAAAACTGTTTTTT.

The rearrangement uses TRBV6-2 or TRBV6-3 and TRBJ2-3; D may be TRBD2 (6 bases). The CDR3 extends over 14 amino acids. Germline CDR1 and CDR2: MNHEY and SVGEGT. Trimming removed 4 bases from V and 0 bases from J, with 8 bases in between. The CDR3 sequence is CASSFGTSTDTQYF. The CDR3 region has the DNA TGTGCCAGCAGTTTCGGGACTAGCACAGATACGCAGTATTTT.

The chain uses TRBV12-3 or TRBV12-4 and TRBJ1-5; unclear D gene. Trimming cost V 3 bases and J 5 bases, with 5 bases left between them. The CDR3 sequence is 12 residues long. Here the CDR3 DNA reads TGTGCCAGCAGTTTGGGCGATCAGCCCCAGCATTTT. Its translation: CASSLGDQPQHF.

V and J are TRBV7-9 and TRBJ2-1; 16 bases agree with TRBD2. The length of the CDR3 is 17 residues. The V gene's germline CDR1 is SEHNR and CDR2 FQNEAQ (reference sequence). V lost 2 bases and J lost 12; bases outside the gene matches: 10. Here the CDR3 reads CASSLLGTSGRAGRQFF. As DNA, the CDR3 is TGTGCCAGCAGCTTACTTGGGACTAGCGGGAGGGCCGGCCGGCAGTTCTTC.

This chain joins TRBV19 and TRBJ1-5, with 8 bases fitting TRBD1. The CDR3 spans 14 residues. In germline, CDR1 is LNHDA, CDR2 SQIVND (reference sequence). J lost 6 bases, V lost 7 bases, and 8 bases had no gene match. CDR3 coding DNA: TGTGCCAGTAAAAGTACTGGGACAGGTCAGCCCCAGCATTTT. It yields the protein CASKSTGTGQPQHF.

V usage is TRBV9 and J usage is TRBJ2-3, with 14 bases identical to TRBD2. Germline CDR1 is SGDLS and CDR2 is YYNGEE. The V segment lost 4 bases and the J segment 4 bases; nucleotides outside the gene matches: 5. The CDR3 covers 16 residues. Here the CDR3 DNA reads TGTGCCAGCAGCCCCAGACTAGCGGGAGGGCCAGATACGCAGTATTTT. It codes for CASSPRLAGGPDTQYF.

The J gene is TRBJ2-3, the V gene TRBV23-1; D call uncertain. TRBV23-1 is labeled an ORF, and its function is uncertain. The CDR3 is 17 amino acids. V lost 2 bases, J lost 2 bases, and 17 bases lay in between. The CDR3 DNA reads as TGCGCCAGCAGTCAAAGACTTCCGCTTAACCACACAGATACGCAGTATTTT. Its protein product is CASSQRLPLNHTDTQYF.

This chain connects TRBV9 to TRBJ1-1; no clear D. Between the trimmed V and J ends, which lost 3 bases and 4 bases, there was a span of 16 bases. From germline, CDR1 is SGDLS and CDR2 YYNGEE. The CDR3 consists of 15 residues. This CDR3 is CASSAFQTSGTEAFF. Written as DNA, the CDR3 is TGTGCCAGCAGCGCCTTCCAGACCTCGGGCACTGAAGCTTTCTTT.

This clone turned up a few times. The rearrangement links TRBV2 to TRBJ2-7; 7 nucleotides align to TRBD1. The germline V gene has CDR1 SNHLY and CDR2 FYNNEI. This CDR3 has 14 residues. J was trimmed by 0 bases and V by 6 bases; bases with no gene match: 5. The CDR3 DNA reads TGTGCCAGCAGGTTGGACAGGAACTCCTACGAGCAGTACTTC. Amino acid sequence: CASRLDRNSYEQYF. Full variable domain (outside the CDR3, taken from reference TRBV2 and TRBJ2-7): EPEVTQTPSHQVTQMGQEVILRCVPISNHLYFYWYRQILGQKVEFLVSFYNNEISEKSEIFDDQFSVERPDGSNFTLKIRSTKLEDSAMYFCASRLDRNSYEQYFGPGTRLTVT.

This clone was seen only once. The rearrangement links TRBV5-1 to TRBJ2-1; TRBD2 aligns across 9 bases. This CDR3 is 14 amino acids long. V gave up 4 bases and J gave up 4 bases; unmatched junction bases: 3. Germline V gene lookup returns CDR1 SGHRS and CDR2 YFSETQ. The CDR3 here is CASSEAGGYNEQFF. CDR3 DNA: TGCGCCAGCAGCGAAGCGGGGGGATACAATGAGCAGTTCTTC.

For the CDR3, the DNA is TGTGCCAGCTCACCTTCCTCTAGCGGGAGGTTTGATGAGCAGTTCTTC. Protein sequence: CASSPSSSGRFDEQFF. The chain carries TRBV18 and TRBJ2-1; 11 nucleotides align to TRBD2. The CDR3 has 16 residues. V was pared by 3 bases and J by 8 bases, with 9 bases of the junction left unmatched. Per the germline V gene, CDR1 is KGHSH and CDR2 is LQKENI.

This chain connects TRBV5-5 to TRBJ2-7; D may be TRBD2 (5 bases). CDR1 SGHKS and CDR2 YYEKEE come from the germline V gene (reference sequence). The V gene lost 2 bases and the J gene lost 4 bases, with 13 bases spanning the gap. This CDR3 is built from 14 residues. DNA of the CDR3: TGTGCCAGCAGCTTTCCGACTACCGATTACGAGCAGTACTTC. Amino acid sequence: CASSFPTTDYEQYF.

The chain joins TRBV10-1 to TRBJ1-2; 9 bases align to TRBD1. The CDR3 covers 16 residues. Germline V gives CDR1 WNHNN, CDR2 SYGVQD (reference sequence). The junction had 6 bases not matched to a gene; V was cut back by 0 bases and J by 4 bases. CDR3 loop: CASSESRTGAPYGYTF. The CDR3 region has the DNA TGCGCCAGCAGTGAGTCGAGGACAGGGGCACCCTATGGCTACACCTTC.